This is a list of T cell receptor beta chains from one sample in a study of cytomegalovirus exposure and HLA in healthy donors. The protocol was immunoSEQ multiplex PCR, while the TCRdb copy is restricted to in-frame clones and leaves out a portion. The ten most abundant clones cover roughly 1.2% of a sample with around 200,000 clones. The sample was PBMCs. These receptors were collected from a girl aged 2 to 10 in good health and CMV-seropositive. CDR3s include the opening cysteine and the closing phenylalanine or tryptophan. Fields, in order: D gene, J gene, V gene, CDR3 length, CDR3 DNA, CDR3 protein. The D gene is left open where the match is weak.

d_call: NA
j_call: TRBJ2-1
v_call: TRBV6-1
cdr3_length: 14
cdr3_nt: TGTGCCAGCAGTGGACGGGGCTCCTACAATGAGCAGTTCTTC
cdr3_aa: CASSGRGSYNEQFF

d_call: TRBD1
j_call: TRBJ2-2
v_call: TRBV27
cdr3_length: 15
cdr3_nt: TGTGCCAGCAGTTTAAGGGGACAGGGCACCGGGGAGCTGTTTTTT
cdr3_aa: CASSLRGQGTGELFF

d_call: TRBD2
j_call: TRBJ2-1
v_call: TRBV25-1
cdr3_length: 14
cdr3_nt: TGTGCCAGCAGTACTAGCGGGAGTGGCAATGAGCAGTTCTTC
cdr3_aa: CASSTSGSGNEQFF

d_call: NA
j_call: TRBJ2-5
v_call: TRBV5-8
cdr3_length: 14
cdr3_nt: TGTGCCAGCAGCTTACCGGGATCCCAAGAGACCCAGTACTTC
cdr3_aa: CASSLPGSQETQYF

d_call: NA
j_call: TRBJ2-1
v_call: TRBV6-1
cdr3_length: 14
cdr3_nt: TGTGCCAGCAGTTTTGGCGGGACCTACAATGAGCAGTTCTTC
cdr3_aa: CASSFGGTYNEQFF

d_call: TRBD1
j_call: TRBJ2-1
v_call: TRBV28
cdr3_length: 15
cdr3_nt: TGTGCCAGCAGCGCGGACAGGGGGCTGGGTAATGAGCAGTTCTTC
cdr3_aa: CASSADRGLGNEQFF

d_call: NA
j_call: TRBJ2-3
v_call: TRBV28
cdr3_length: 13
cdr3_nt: TGTGCCAGCAGTTCTACAGACACAGATACGCAGTATTTT
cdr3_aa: CASSSTDTDTQYF

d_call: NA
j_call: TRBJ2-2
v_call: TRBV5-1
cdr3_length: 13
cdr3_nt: TGCGCCAGCAGCTCCCAGGTTGTCGGGGAGCTGTTTTTT
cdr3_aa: CASSSQVVGELFF

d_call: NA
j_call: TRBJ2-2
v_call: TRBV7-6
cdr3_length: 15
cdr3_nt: TGTGCCAGCAGTCTCTTCTATGGTCCGACCGGGGAGCTGTTTTTT
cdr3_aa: CASSLFYGPTGELFF

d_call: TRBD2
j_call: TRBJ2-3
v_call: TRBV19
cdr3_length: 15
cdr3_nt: TGTGCCAGTAGTAGGGATGCGGGAGACACAGATACGCAGTATTTT
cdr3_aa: CASSRDAGDTDTQYF

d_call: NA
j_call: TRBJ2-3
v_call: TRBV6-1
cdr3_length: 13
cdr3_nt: TGTGCCAGCAGTGACCTGCTAGCGGATACGCAGTATTTT
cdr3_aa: CASSDLLADTQYF

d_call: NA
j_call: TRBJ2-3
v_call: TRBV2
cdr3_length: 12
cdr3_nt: TGTGCCAGCAGTGAAGTCAGGAATACGCAGTATTTT
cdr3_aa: CASSEVRNTQYF

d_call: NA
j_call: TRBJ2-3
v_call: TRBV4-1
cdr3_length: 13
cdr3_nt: TGCGCCAGCAGCGTTACTATCACAGATACGCAGTATTTT
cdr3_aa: CASSVTITDTQYF

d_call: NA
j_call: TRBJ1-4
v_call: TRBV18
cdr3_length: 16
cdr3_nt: TGTGCCAGCTCACCGAGGGGGACCGCGACTAATGAAAAACTGTTTTTT
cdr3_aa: CASSPRGTATNEKLFF

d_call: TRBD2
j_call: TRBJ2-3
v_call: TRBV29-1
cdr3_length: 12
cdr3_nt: TGCAGCGTTTTAAGCGGGAGTTATACGCAGTATTTT
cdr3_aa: CSVLSGSYTQYF

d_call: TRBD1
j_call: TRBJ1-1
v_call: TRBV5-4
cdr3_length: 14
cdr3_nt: TGTGCCAGCAGCCGGACAGGATCAAACACTGAAGCTTTCTTT
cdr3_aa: CASSRTGSNTEAFF

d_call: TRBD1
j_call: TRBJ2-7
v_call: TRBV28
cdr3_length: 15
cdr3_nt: TGTGCCAGCAGTTTATCGGGACAGGGGTCCTACGAGCAGTACTTC
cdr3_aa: CASSLSGQGSYEQYF

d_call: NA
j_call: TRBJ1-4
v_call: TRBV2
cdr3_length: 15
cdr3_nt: TGTGCCAGCAAAGTGGTGGCAGGCCGGAATGAAAAACTGTTTTTT
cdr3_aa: CASKVVAGRNEKLFF

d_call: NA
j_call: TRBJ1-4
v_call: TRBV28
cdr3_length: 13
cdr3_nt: TGTGCCGGATCTTGGGAGGGGAGCGGAAAACTGTTTTTT
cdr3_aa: CAGSWEGSGKLFF

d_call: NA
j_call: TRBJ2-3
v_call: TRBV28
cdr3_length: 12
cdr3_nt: TGTGCCAGCAGTTTTGCGACAGATACGCAGTATTTT
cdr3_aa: CASSFATDTQYF

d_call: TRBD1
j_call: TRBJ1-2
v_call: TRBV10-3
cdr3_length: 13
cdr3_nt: TGTGCCATCAGTGAGCCCGGACAGGCTGGCTACACCTTC
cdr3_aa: CAISEPGQAGYTF

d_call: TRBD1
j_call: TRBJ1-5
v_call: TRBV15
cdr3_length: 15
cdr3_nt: TGTGCCACCAGCAGAGGACAGGGAAAGGGTCAGCCCCAGCATTTT
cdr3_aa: CATSRGQGKGQPQHF

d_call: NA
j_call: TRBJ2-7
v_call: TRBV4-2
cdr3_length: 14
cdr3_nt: TGTGCCAGCAGCCAACGGGTTGGTAGCGACGAGCAGTACTTC
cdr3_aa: CASSQRVGSDEQYF

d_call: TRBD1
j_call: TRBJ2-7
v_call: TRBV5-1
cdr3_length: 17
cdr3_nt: TGCGCCAGCAGCTGGGACAGTGGGGGCCGACCTGCCTACGAGCAGTACTTC
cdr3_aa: CASSWDSGGRPAYEQYF

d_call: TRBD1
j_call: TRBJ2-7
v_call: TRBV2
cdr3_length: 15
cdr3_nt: TGTGCCAGCAGTGAAGTGACAGGGAGATCCTACGAGCAGTACTTC
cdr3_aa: CASSEVTGRSYEQYF

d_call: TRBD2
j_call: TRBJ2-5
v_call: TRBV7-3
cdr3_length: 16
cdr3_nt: TGTGCCAGCAGCCCAACTTTAGCGGGAGGAGGGGAGACCCAGTACTTC
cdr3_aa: CASSPTLAGGGETQYF

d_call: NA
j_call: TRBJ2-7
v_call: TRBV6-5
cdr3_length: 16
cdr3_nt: TGTGCCAGCAGTTACTCTCCAGCCCGGCAGGGCCACGAGCAGTACTTC
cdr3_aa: CASSYSPARQGHEQYF

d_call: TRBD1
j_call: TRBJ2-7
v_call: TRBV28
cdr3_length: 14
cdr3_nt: TGTGCCACCCGGGGACAGACACCGACCTACGAGCAGTACTTC
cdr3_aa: CATRGQTPTYEQYF

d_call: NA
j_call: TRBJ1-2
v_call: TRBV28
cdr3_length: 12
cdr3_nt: TGTGCCAGCAGTTTGCAGGGGATCGGCTACACCTTC
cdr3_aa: CASSLQGIGYTF

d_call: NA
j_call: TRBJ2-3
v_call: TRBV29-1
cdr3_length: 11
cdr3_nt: TGCAGCGTTCGGGGGACAGATACGCAGTATTTT
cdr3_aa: CSVRGTDTQYF

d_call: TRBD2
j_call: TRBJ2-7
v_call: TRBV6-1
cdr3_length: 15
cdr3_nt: TGTGCCAGCAGGGCCGGTGGACTAGCGGGATTGGAGCAGTACTTC
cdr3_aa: CASRAGGLAGLEQYF

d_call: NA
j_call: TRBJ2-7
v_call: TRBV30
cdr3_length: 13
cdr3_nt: TGTGCCTGGAGTGTACAAAGGAGTAGCGAGCAGTACTTC
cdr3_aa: CAWSVQRSSEQYF

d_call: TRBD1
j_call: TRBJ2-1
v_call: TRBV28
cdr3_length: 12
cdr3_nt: TGTGCCAGCGGCGAGACAGGGGAAGAGCAGTTCTTC
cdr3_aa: CASGETGEEQFF

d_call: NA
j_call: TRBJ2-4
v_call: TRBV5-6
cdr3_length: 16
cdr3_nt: TGTGCCAGCAGCTTTCGAGCTGGTATAGCCAAAAACATTCAGTACTTC
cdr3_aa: CASSFRAGIAKNIQYF

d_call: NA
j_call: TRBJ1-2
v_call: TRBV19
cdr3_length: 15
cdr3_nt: TGTGCCAGTAGTATAGCCGGGCGTCAGGGATATGGCTACACCTTC
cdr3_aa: CASSIAGRQGYGYTF

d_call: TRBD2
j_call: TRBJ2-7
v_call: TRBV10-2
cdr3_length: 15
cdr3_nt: TGCGCCAGCAGTGAGTCCGCTAGCGGGAGGTACGAGCAGTACTTC
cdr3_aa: CASSESASGRYEQYF

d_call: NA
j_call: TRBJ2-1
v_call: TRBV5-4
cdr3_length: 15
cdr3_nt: TGTGCCAGCAGCTTGGCCGCGGAGACCTACAATGAGCAGTTCTTC
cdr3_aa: CASSLAAETYNEQFF

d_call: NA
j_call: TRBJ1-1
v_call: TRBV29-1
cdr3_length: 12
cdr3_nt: TGCAGCGTTGTTAAATCGGACACTGAAGCTTTCTTT
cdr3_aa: CSVVKSDTEAFF

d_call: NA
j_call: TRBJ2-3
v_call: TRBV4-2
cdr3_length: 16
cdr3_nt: TGTGCCAGCAGCCAAGATTACGGGGAGGGCACAGATACGCAGTATTTT
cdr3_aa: CASSQDYGEGTDTQYF

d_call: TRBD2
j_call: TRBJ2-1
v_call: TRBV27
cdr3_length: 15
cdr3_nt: TGTGCCAGCAGTTTAAATTCTCCTAGCGGAAATGAGCAGTTCTTC
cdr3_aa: CASSLNSPSGNEQFF

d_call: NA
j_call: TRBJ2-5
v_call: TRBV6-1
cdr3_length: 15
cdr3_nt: TGTGCCAGCAAAGGGGGATGGACCCTCCAAGAGACCCAGTACTTC
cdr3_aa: CASKGGWTLQETQYF

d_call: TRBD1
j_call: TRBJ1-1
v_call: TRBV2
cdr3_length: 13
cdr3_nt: TGTGCCAGCAGTGGACAGGGAAACACTGAAGCTTTCTTT
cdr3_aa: CASSGQGNTEAFF

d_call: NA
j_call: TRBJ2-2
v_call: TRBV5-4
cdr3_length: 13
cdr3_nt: TGTGCCAGCAGCTTCAGGGGTTCCGGGGAGCTGTTTTTT
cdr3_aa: CASSFRGSGELFF

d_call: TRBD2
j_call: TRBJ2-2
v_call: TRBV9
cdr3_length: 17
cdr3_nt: TGTGCCAGCAGCCTGCCTCTAGCGGGAGGACCCACCGGGGAGCTGTTTTTT
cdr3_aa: CASSLPLAGGPTGELFF

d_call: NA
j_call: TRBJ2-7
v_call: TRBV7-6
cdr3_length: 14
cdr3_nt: TGTGCCAGCAGCTCGGACGGGACTTTCTACGAGCAGTACTTC
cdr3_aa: CASSSDGTFYEQYF